This T cell receptor beta chain was captured by sequencing in a study of T-cell memory formation after mild COVID-19. Per the germline V gene, CDR1 is SGHTA and CDR2 is FQGNSA. CDR3 length: 12 amino acids. Between the trimmed V and J ends, which lost 5 bases and 6 bases, there was a span of 11 bases. TCRdb reprocessed the 5' RACE reads with MiXCR, giving one entry per CDR3 protein. The table records 200,000 or so distinct CDR3 sequences, approximately 16% of them present only once. The gene calls are TRBV7-2 and TRBJ2-7; the D is unclear. This TCR was sampled from an adult woman who had mild COVID-19 (a few samples of this study predate the infection). Cell type and time point are not known. The specimen was PBMCs or a T cell subset sorted from them (not recorded which). The CDR3 DNA sequence: TGTGCCAGCAGCCCAATGTCCGTCGAGCAGTACTTC. This codes for CASSPMSVEQYF.